A single sample gave rise to the 9 T cell receptor beta chains below, sequenced in a study of control samples from healthy donors and cancer patients. TCRdb's copy holds only in-frame clones and misses some; the assay was immunoSEQ multiplex PCR. The data hold 95,000 to 150,000 clones, with about 83% observed a single time. Sequencing used blood. The receptors shown here come from a man aged 30 to 45 in good health.

V usage is TRBV24-1 and J usage is TRBJ2-1; TRBD2 matches at 8 bases. Germline values: CDR1 KGHDR, CDR2 SFDVKD. The CDR3 sequence is 16 residues long. The trim removed 3 bases at V and 0 bases at J, leaving 3 bases unmatched. The CDR3 protein is CATSDRTSISYNEQFF. The CDR3 nucleotides are TGTGCCACCAGTGATAGGACTAGCATCTCCTACAATGAGCAGTTCTTC.

The CDR3 nucleotides read TGCGCCAGCAGCCAAAACGACAGGTCGGAGGGCTACACCTTC. Its translation: CASSQNDRSEGYTF. The chain is built from TRBV5-1 and TRBJ1-2; TRBD1 is a possible D gene (6 bases). V dropped 4 bases and J dropped 8 bases, with 18 bases sitting between them. The CDR3 is 14 residues long. From germline, CDR1 is SGHRS and CDR2 YFSETQ.

This chain joins TRBV24-1 and TRBJ2-1; a weak D match, TRBD2 (5 bases). The V end was cut by 3 bases, the J end by 10 bases, with 15 bases between. The CDR3 sequence is 14 residues long. Per germline, CDR1 KGHDR and CDR2 SFDVKD. The CDR3 nucleotides are TGTGCCACCAGTGATGTGAGGGTTCCTCCGGAGCAGTTCTTC. This codes for CATSDVRVPPEQFF.

This chain links TRBV7-6 with TRBJ2-3; TRBD2 matches at 9 bases. Per germline, CDR1 SGHVS and CDR2 FNYEAQ. This CDR3 has 15 residues. The junction had 0 bases not matched to a gene; V was cut back by 2 bases and J by 0 bases. DNA of the CDR3: TGTGCCAGCAGCTTAACTAGCGGGAGCACAGATACGCAGTATTTT. Its translation is CASSLTSGSTDTQYF.

J is TRBJ2-1 and V is TRBV11-2; 7 bases fit TRBD1. The CDR3 consists of 16 residues. Germline V gene lookup returns CDR1 SGHAT and CDR2 FQNNGV. V trimming: 1 base; J trimming: 0 bases; junction bases outside the gene matches: 3. This CDR3 is CASSLAQGPSYNEQFF. The CDR3 DNA is TGTGCCAGCAGCTTAGCACAGGGGCCCTCCTACAATGAGCAGTTCTTC. Full variable domain (missing parts from reference TRBV11-2 and TRBJ2-1): EAGVAQSPRYKIIEKRQSVAFWCNPISGHATLYWYQQILGQGPKLLIQFQNNGVVDDSQLPKDRFSAERLKGVDSTLKIQPAKLEDSAVYLCASSLAQGPSYNEQFFGPGTRLTVL.

This clone was recorded once. The CDR3 here is CASRLDRAETQYF. The CDR3 region has the DNA TGTGCCAGCAGACTGGACAGGGCGGAGACCCAGTACTTC. This chain joins TRBV25-1 and TRBJ2-5; 8 bases match TRBD1. With 6 bases clipped from V and 5 bases from J, the junction kept 5 bases outside the gene matches. The germline V gene has CDR1 MGHDK and CDR2 SYGVNS. The CDR3 is 13 residues long.

The chain joins TRBV4-1 to TRBJ1-5, with 10 nucleotides matching TRBD1. CDR1 is MGHRA, CDR2 YSYEKL, per germline. V was clipped by 0 bases and J by 6 bases; unmatched bases: 2. The CDR3 is made up of 15 amino acids. This chain's CDR3 is CASSQDRTGGQPQHF. DNA for the CDR3: TGCGCCAGCAGCCAAGATAGGACAGGGGGTCAGCCCCAGCATTTT.

The chain employs TRBV27 and TRBJ2-3; weak D call: TRBD1 (6 bases). This CDR3 region has 13 residues. The germline V and J ends were trimmed by 5 bases and 4 bases, with 10 bases remaining between them. CDR1 MNHEY and CDR2 SMNVEV come from the germline V gene (reference sequence). The DNA of the CDR3 is TGTGCCAGCAGTCTCAGGGGCGCAGATACGCAGTATTTT. Protein sequence: CASSLRGADTQYF.

V gene TRBV29-1 combines with J gene TRBJ2-5; D perhaps matches TRBD1 (5 bases). Germline loops: CDR1 SQVTM, CDR2 ANQGSEA. V lost 4 bases to trimming and J lost 2 bases, with 11 bases between them. This CDR3 has 13 amino acids. The CDR3 sequence is CSVAGSGQETQYF. CDR3 coding DNA: TGCAGCGTTGCAGGGTCTGGGCAAGAGACCCAGTACTTC.